The present TCR beta chain was sequenced within a study of shared clonotypes between healthy human individuals. Study overall: CD4 naive and CD4 memory each took three plates per donor, while CD8 naive took two and CD8 memory one. Study results and caveats: Naive subsets, compared against memory subsets, generally had larger estimated richness values. Blood alone was sampled, and tissue repertoires likely differ.

On this clone: Antigen unknown.

CD45RO negativity and positive selection for CCR7 defined naive CD8 cells, a population that excluded terminally differentiated effector memory CD45RA+ cells. The ends lost 0 bases at V and 1 base at J; junction bases unmatched: 1. Germline CDR1 reads KGHSH; CDR2 reads LQKENI. This CDR3 is built from 15 residues. Each PCR replicate from the sorted subsets contained around 0.2 ug DNA, which is some 32,000 T cell genomes. Method: immunoSEQ multiplex PCR; TCRdb's copy keeps in-frame clones and lacks some. This sample yields about 2.1 million clones, of which 90% to 95% are seen a single time; more than 1.5% belongs to the top ten.

The sample comprised naive CD8+ T cells from PBMCs. This sequence was found in a man between 18 and 35 years old in good health. Some clones in this sample may be carry-over from other donors' samples. The rearrangement uses TRBV18 and TRBJ2-3, with 7 bases that match TRBD2. The CDR3 here is CASSPPGGGTDTQYF. The CDR3 DNA is TGTGCCAGCTCACCACCGGGAGGGGGCACAGATACGCAGTATTTT.